The clone carrying this TCR beta chain was recorded at least ten times. Its specificity is not known. The data derive from a study of T cells in Graves' hyperthyroidism and ophthalmopathy. What was amplified from RNA transcripts were TCR beta CDR3 regions. The TCR CDR3 was amplified in a first-round RT-PCR using the HTBI primer set. TCRdb itself ran the multiplex PCR reads through MiXCR, one entry per CDR3 protein. The top ten hold 30% to 40% of the sample, which has around 340,000 distinct CDR3 sequences, 17% seen once. Study findings and constraints: Ophthalmopathy onset followed model prediction by a median about six months. Most clonotypes expanded in thyroid above 0.001 were likewise present in blood.

V dropped 1 base and J dropped 6; count of bases not matched to a gene: 8. The CDR3 has 16 residues. The germline gives CDR1 SGHVS, CDR2 FNYEAQ. The hyperthyroidism patients had all been newly diagnosed, and their disease duration was under 2 months. Their ages ranged from 18 to 65 years. Cells are PBMCs isolated from over 7.5 ml of fresh blood. The sample consisted of blood. The chain employs TRBV7-6 and TRBJ2-7, with 11 nucleotides matching TRBD2. The origin of this receptor is a woman aged 30 to 39 with Graves' hyperthyroidism that later progressed to Graves' ophthalmopathy. The CDR3 nucleotides are TGTGCCAGCAGCTTAGAGGCTAGCGGGAGGTCGTCCGAGCAGTACTTC. Its translation: CASSLEASGRSSEQYF.